A single sample is the source of the 14 T cell receptor beta chains below, sequenced in a study of T cells in Graves' hyperthyroidism and ophthalmopathy. What was amplified from RNA transcripts were TCR beta CDR3 regions. The TCR CDR3 first-round RT-PCR relied on the HTBI primer set. In TCRdb, the multiplex PCR reads were re-called with MiXCR into one record per CDR3 protein. The profile shows more than 20,000 distinct CDR3 sequences, 45% to 55% of them singletons. Sequenced input: blood. The source is a woman between 40 and 50 years old with Graves' hyperthyroidism that later progressed to Graves' ophthalmopathy.

This clonotype is labeled medium-sized (0.01 to 0.1%). This sequence joins TRBV7-2 and TRBJ1-5; tentatively, D is TRBD1 (6 bases). CDR1 SGHTA and CDR2 FQGNSA come from the germline V gene. The CDR3 runs to 16 residues. Deletions cut 4 bases from V and 3 bases from J, with 16 bases between. The chain's CDR3 is CASSSRSGGHNQPQHF. The CDR3 coding sequence is TGTGCCAGCAGCTCAAGGTCGGGGGGACACAATCAGCCCCAGCATTTT.

V usage is TRBV20-1 and J usage is TRBJ2-3; 9 bases are a match to TRBD1. The V gene's germline CDR1 is DFQATT and CDR2 SNEGSKA (reference sequence). The CDR3 runs 15 residues. V lost 4 bases and J lost 2; bases outside the gene matches: 7. This CDR3 is CSATGQGFNTDTQYF. The CDR3 coding sequence is TGCAGTGCTACAGGACAGGGGTTTAACACAGATACGCAGTATTTT.

This chain joins TRBV2 and TRBJ1-3; TRBD1 agrees at 8 bases. This CDR3 contains 15 residues. CDR1 SNHLY and CDR2 FYNNEI come from the germline V gene. Trimming took 4 bases from V and 4 from J; bases not matched to a gene: 6. CDR3 residues: CASSADRGGGNTIYF. DNA for the CDR3: TGTGCCAGCAGTGCTGACAGGGGTGGAGGAAACACCATATATTTT.

By frequency in the sample, this clonotype is medium-sized (0.01 to 0.1%). This rearrangement joins TRBV10-1 to TRBJ2-1; 7 bases are shared with TRBD2. The CDR3 is made up of 15 amino acids. Trimming at V came to 10 bases and at J to 0 bases, leaving 9 bases not matched to a gene. Germline CDR1 reads WNHNN; CDR2 reads SYGVQD (reference sequence). In nucleotides, the CDR3 is TGCGCCACCTCCCGGCGCGGGAGCTCCTACAATGAGCAGTTCTTC. It codes for CATSRRGSSYNEQFF.

This clonotype was counted at least ten times. With a much larger clone just one base away, this may be a read error. The V gene is TRBV20-1, the J gene TRBJ1-2, with 11 positions matching TRBD1. The trim removed 3 bases at V and 8 bases at J, leaving 8 bases unmatched. The CDR3 covers 14 residues. The germline V gene has CDR1 DFQATT and CDR2 SNEGSKA (reference sequence). Written as DNA, the CDR3 is TGCAGTGCTAGTACGCGGACAGGGGGCGAGGGCTACACCTTC. Encoded protein: CSASTRTGGEGYTF.

Notes on this clonotype: A much bigger clone sits one base away, suggesting this may be a read error. The rearrangement uses TRBV3-1 and TRBJ1-6; D is ambiguous. Germline V CDR1 and CDR2: LGHDT, YNNKEL (reference sequence). This CDR3 region has 17 residues. The CDR3 DNA reads as TGTGCCAACAGCCTAAGCGGGCTCAGCTCCTATAATTCACCCCTCCACTTT. This codes for CANSLSGLSSYNSPLHF.

The chain has TRBV2 and TRBJ2-3, with 8 bases identical to TRBD2. The V and J ends lost 7 bases and 7 bases, in that order; junction bases with no gene match: 7. Looked up from germline, CDR1 is SNHLY and CDR2 is FYNNEI. The CDR3 runs 13 residues. The CDR3 DNA sequence: TGTGCCAGCACACTAGCGGCTAGGAATACGCAGTATTTT. Protein: CASTLAARNTQYF.

The chain combines TRBV2 with TRBJ2-7; unclear D gene. The length of the CDR3 is 13 residues. CDR1 SNHLY and CDR2 FYNNEI come from the germline V gene. V was cut by 5 bases and J by 0 bases, with 8 bases left in between. The CDR3 coding sequence is TGTGCCAGCAGTCGATATGGCTCCTACGAGCAGTACTTC. Its translation: CASSRYGSYEQYF. Based on the CDR3 plus reference TRBV2 and TRBJ2-7, the full variable domain is EPEVTQTPSHQVTQMGQEVILRCVPISNHLYFYWYRQILGQKVEFLVSFYNNEISEKSEIFDDQFSVERPDGSNFTLKIRSTKLEDSAMYFCASSRYGSYEQYFGPGTRLTVT.

V gene TRBV24-1 combines with J gene TRBJ2-1; 7 nucleotides line up with TRBD1. Per the germline V gene, CDR1 is KGHDR and CDR2 is SFDVKD. This CDR3 spans 13 amino acids. Unmatched junction bases numbered 2, after V lost 3 bases and J lost 7 bases. The CDR3 reads CATSDPQGNEQFF. The CDR3 coding sequence is TGTGCCACCAGTGATCCACAGGGGAATGAGCAGTTCTTC.

The chain links TRBV12-3 or TRBV12-4 to TRBJ1-5; TRBD1 agrees at 9 bases. Trimming removed 5 bases from V and 7 bases from J; junction bases left unmatched: 12. This CDR3 contains 16 residues. CDR3 protein: CASSAGGTGSMQPQHF. CDR3 bases: TGTGCCAGCAGTGCAGGAGGGACAGGGAGTATGCAGCCCCAGCATTTT.

In regard to this clonotype: The DNA is omitted, as the CDR3 cannot be located on it reliably, and the CDR3 follows TCRdb's listing. The chain combines TRBV25-1 with TRBJ2-2; the D call of TRBD2 is as the table states it, not checked on the DNA. Inclusive of both ends, the CDR3 amounts to 24 amino acids. The germline CDR1 and CDR2 sequences are MGHDK and SYGVNS. This CDR3 is CASSIYLCSVSTARGTRGTGEPFF.

As regards this clonotype: At one of its ends the junction is not consistent with the germline gene, which may arise from a read error. This chain uses TRBV5-4 with TRBJ2-1, with TRBD2 matching 7 bases. Germline CDR1 reads SGHNT; CDR2 reads YYREEE (reference sequence). The CDR3 has 15 amino acids. Written as DNA, the CDR3 is TGCGCCAGCAGCATGGAAGCGGGGCACTACAATGAGCAGTTCTTC. Residues: CASSMEAGHYNEQFF.

The rearrangement links TRBV5-1 to TRBJ2-7; D perhaps matches TRBD1 (6 bases). The CDR3 totals 13 residues. The germline V gene encodes CDR1 SGHRS and CDR2 YFSETQ. Deletions cut 4 bases from V and 4 bases from J, with 12 bases between. Here the CDR3 DNA reads TGCGCCAGCAGCCGCGCAGGGGAATACGAGCAGTACTTC. This encodes CASSRAGEYEQYF.

This clonotype was counted at least ten times. One base away lies a much larger clone, so this may be a sequencing read error. The chain carries TRBV13 and TRBJ2-7; 7 nucleotides match TRBD1. The CDR3 runs to 14 residues. Trimming removed 2 bases from V and 6 bases from J; junction bases left unmatched: 7. Germline values: CDR1 PRHDT, CDR2 FYEKMQ (reference sequence). The CDR3 spells CASSLRTGDAEQYF. The CDR3 DNA is TGTGCCAGCAGCTTACGGACAGGCGACGCCGAGCAGTACTTC. The full variable domain, completed using reference TRBV13 and TRBJ2-7, is AAGVIQSPRHLIKEKRETATLKCYPIPRHDTVYWYQQGPGQDPQFLISFYEKMQSDKGSIPDRFSAQQFSDYHSELNMSSLELGDSALYFCASSLRTGDAEQYFGPGTRLTVT.